This record looks at one TCR beta chain sequence and its context. Antigen unknown. Other nucleotide sequences from this sample produce the same CDR3. The PCR had 60 Vbeta and 13 Jbeta primers. Clones were sequenced by immunoSEQ multiplex PCR, and TCRdb holds only the in-frame ones, with some missing. The data show 90,000 to 110,000 clones, with almost 70% seen just once and about 3.5% held by the top ten. Germline V gives CDR1 KGHSH, CDR2 LQKENI. The V gene lost 2 bases and the J gene lost 5 bases, with 12 bases spanning the gap. CDR3 length: 14 residues. The data are from a study of cytomegalovirus exposure and HLA in healthy donors. Findings of the study overall: In an earlier analysis, about 87% or about 30%: the productive usage of most TCR beta V segments. In a later analysis, HLA-associated TCR beta chains were more clonally expanded than equally common others. The study reported that TCR beta sequences accurately predicted HLA-A and HLA-B alleles in most subjects.

Donors consisted of healthy bone marrow donors. The specimen was PBMCs. The chain couples TRBV18 to TRBJ1-1; perhaps TRBD1 as D (6 bases). This TCR was recovered from a man aged 25 to 40 in good health and CMV-seronegative. The CDR3 sequence: CASSPTQGRTEAFF. The DNA for the CDR3 is TGTGCCAGCTCACCAACACAGGGAAGGACTGAAGCTTTCTTT. Drawing the rest from reference TRBV18 and TRBJ1-1, the complete variable domain is NAGVMQNPRHLVRRRGQEARLRCSPMKGHSHVYWYRQLPEEGLKFMVYLQKENIIDESGMPKERFSAEFPKEGPSILRIQQVVRGDSAAYFCASSPTQGRTEAFFGQGTRLTVV.